Below are 9 T cell receptor beta chains sequenced from a single sample in a study of CD8+CD57+ T cells in acquired aplastic anemia. Genomic DNA templated the TCR beta VDJ and CDR3 profiling. TCRdb reprocessed the reads via MiXCR and lists one record per CDR3 protein. The table records 180,000 or so distinct CDR3 sequences, under 55% of them present only once. The sequencing sample was made of sorted CD4+, CD8+, or CD8+CD57+ T cells (not recorded which) from PBMCs. The receptors come from a human donor in good health.

This clonotype was detected a few times. The J gene is TRBJ2-4, the V gene TRBV11-2; D is unclear. Trimming removed 6 bases at V and 6 bases at J, with 18 bases between. This CDR3 is 15 amino acids long. The V gene's germline CDR1 is SGHAT and CDR2 FQNNGV. In nucleotides, the CDR3 is TGTGCCAGCAGGGGCCCGTCGGCAGGTCGAAACATTCAGTACTTC. This encodes CASRGPSAGRNIQYF.

The chain couples TRBV20-1 to TRBJ2-3; TRBD2 matches at 10 bases. This CDR3 region has 15 residues. The germline V gene has CDR1 DFQATT and CDR2 SNEGSKA (reference sequence). After removal of 2 bases from V and 4 bases from J, the junction contained 6 bases not matched to a gene. CDR3 nucleotide sequence: TGCAGTGCTAGAAGGGCTAGCGGGGGCGCAGATACGCAGTATTTT. Translated, it gives CSARRASGGADTQYF.

This clonotype was counted once. A read error may account for a junction end that differs from germline. The chain employs TRBV11-2 and TRBJ1-2; D is uncertain. Looked up from germline, CDR1 is SGHAT and CDR2 is FQNNGV. CDR3 length equals 13 residues. The CDR3 sequence is CANSLDSNYGYTF. In nucleotides, the CDR3 is TGTGCCAACAGCTTAGATTCCAACTATGGCTACACCTTC.

The J gene is TRBJ2-2, the V gene TRBV2; 11 bases match TRBD2. The CDR3 contains 18 residues. CDR1 and CDR2 from the germline V gene are SNHLY and FYNNEI. The ends lost 7 bases at V and 1 base at J; junction bases unmatched: 11. The CDR3, as DNA: TGTGCCAGCACTTTTAGTACTAGCGGGGGCCTGAACACCGGGGAGCTGTTTTTT. Protein sequence: CASTFSTSGGLNTGELFF.

This clonotype appeared many times. V usage is TRBV20-1 and J usage is TRBJ2-3; D is perhaps TRBD1 or TRBD2 (5 bases each). V dropped 0 bases and J dropped 1 base, with 11 bases sitting between them. CDR1 is DFQATT and CDR2 is SNEGSKA in the germline V gene (reference sequence). The CDR3 has 15 residues. The chain's CDR3 is CSARDGGMGTDTQYF. CDR3 in DNA: TGCAGTGCTAGAGATGGGGGAATGGGCACAGATACGCAGTATTTT.

Concerning this clonotype itself: A read error may explain this, as a much larger clone is one base away. The chain recombines TRBV20-1 with TRBJ1-2; TRBD1 is a possible D gene (5 bases). The CDR3 is 15 residues long. Between the trimmed V and J ends, which lost 3 bases and 3 bases, there was a span of 17 bases. The V gene's germline CDR1 is DFQATT and CDR2 SNEGSKA (reference sequence). The CDR3 bases are TGCAGTGCTAGCGCCAGGCGGGGGTCTGACTATGGCTACACCTTC. This sequence encodes CSASARRGSDYGYTF.

The chain has TRBV9 and TRBJ2-1; TRBD2 matches 9 bases. J was trimmed by 2 bases and V by 0 bases; bases with no gene match: 3. Germline lookup yields CDR1 SGDLS and CDR2 YYNGEE. The CDR3 runs to 16 residues. The CDR3 DNA follows: TGTGCCAGCAGCGTAGACTTAGCGGGGGCCTACAATGAGCAGTTCTTC. As protein: CASSVDLAGAYNEQFF.

The chain combines TRBV20-1 with TRBJ2-2; 8 nucleotides line up with TRBD2. Germline V gene sequence: CDR1 DFQATT, CDR2 SNEGSKA (reference sequence). This CDR3 comprises 14 residues. With V trimmed by 2 bases and J by 7 bases, 6 bases remained unmatched. The CDR3 DNA reads TGCAGTGCTAGAAAGCGGGAGATGTTCGGGGAGCTGTTTTTT. The encoded protein is CSARKREMFGELFF.

About this clonotype: One base away lies a much larger clone, so this may be a sequencing read error. The genes are TRBV19 and TRBJ1-4; TRBD1 might be the D (6 bases). This CDR3 is built from 14 residues. CDR1 and CDR2 from the germline V gene are LNHDA and SQIVND (reference sequence). CDR3 loop: CVTESGAGNEKLFF. As DNA, the CDR3 is TGTGTCACCGAGTCAGGGGCCGGTAATGAAAAACTGTTTTTT.